A single T cell receptor (beta chain) is shown here with its context. The target antigen is unknown. The repertoire was sequenced with immunoSEQ multiplex PCR; TCRdb's copy has only in-frame clones and lacks some. The sample includes nearly 35,000 clones, approximately 92% seen only once; the top ten take 30% to 40%. The sample is drawn from a study of OX40 agonist ivuxolimab in advanced cancers. Whole-study context: It was permissible to have had prior anti-PD-1, anti-PD-L1 or anti-CTLA-4 therapy, and around 43% had some. Study-wide results and limits: On average, a greater number of expanded clones characterised CD8+ T cells relative to CD4+. CD4+ and CD8+ blood T cells expanded clonally by week 6 at 0.1 to 3.0 mg/kg.

After removal of 3 bases from V and 3 bases from J, the junction contained 7 bases not matched to a gene. Per the germline V gene, CDR1 is SEHNR and CDR2 is FQNEAQ (reference sequence). CDR3 length: 15 amino acids. This chain connects TRBV7-9 to TRBJ2-7; 8 positions agree with TRBD2. The receptor's source is an adult with an advanced solid tumor such as melanoma, head and neck, liver or kidney cancer. Sequencing was performed on CD4+ or CD8+ T cells sorted from blood, taken in a trial of the OX40 agonist ivuxolimab. The CDR3 is CASSFVGLAGYEQYF. The CDR3 bases are TGTGCCAGCAGCTTCGTCGGCCTAGCGGGCTACGAGCAGTACTTC. Looking up the rest from reference TRBV7-9 and TRBJ2-7 gives the full variable domain: DTGVSQNPRHKITKRGQNVTFRCDPISEHNRLYWYRQTLGQGPEFLTYFQNEAQLEKSRLLSDRFSAERPKGSFSTLEIQRTEQGDSAMYLCASSFVGLAGYEQYFGPGTRLTVT.